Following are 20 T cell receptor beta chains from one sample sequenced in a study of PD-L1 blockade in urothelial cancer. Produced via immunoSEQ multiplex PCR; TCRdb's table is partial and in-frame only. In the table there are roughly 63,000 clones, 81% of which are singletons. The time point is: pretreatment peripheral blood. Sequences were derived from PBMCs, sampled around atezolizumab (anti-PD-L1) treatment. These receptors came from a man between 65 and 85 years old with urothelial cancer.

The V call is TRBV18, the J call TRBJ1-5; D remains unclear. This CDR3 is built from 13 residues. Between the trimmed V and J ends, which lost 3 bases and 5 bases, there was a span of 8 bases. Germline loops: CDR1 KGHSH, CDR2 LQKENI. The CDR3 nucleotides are TGTGCCAGCTCACCGCGGAAGGATCAGCCCCAGCATTTT. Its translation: CASSPRKDQPQHF.

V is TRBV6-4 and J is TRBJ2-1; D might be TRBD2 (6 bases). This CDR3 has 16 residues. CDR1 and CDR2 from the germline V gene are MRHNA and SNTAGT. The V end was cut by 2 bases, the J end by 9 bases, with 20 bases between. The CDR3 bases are TGTGCCAGCAGTGACGGTTGGGGGACTCAGTCGGGTGAGCAGTTCTTC. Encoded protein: CASSDGWGTQSGEQFF.

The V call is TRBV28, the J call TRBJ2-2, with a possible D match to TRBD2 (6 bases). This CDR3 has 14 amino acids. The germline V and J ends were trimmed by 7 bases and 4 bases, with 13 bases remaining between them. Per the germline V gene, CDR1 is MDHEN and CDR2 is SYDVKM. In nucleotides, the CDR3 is TGTGCCAGCATAACTAGCTCGGGCACCGGGGAGCTGTTTTTT. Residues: CASITSSGTGELFF.

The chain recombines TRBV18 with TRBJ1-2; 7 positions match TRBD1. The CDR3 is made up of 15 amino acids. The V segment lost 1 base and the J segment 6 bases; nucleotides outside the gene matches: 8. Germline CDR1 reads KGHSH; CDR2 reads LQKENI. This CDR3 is CASSPQGATSHGYTF. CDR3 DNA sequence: TGTGCCAGCTCACCACAGGGGGCGACGTCTCATGGCTACACCTTC.

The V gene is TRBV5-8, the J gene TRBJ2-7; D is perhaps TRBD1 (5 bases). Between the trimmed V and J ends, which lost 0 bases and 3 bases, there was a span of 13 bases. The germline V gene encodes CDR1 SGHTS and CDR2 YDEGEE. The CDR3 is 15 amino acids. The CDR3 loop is CASSLEQATSYEQYF. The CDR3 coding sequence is TGTGCCAGCAGCTTGGAACAGGCCACCAGCTACGAGCAGTACTTC.

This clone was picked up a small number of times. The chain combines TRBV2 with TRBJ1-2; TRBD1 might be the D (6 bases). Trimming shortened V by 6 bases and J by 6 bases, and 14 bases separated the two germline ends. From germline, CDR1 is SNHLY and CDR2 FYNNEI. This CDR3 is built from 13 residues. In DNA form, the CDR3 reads TGTGCCAGCAGGGGATACAGGGTGGATGGCTACACCTTC. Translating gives CASRGYRVDGYTF.

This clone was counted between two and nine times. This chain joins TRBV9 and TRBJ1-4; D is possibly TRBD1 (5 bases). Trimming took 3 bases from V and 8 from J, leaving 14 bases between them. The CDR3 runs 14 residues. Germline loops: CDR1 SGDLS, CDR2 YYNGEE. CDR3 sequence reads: CASSGAGSLEKLFF. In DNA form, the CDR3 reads TGTGCCAGCAGCGGGGCAGGGTCGTTGGAAAAACTGTTTTTT.

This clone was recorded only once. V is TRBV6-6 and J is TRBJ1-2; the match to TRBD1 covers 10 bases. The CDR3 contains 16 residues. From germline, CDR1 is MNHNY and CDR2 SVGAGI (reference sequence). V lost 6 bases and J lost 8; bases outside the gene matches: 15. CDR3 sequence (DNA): TGTGCCAGCAGAAACAATCCCGGGACAGGGGATAGCGGCTACACCTTC. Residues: CASRNNPGTGDSGYTF.

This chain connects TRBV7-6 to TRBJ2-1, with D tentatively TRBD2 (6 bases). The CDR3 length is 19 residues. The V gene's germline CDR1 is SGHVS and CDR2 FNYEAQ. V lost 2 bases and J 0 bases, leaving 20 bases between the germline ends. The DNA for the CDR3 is TGTGCCAGCAGCTTACCCCCTGTGGGGGGACGGAGCTCCTACAATGAGCAGTTCTTC. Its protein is CASSLPPVGGRSSYNEQFF.

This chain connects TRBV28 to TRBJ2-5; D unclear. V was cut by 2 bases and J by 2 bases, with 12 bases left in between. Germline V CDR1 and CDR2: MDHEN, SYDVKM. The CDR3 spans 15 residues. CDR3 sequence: CASSLNSDPQETQYF. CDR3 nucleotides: TGTGCCAGCAGTTTAAACAGTGACCCACAAGAGACCCAGTACTTC.

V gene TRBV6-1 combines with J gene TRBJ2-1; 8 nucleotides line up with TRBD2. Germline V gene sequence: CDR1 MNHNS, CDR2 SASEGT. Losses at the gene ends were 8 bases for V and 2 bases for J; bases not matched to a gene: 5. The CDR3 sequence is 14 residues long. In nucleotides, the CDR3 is TGTGCCAGCTATATTAGCGGGACCTACAATGAGCAGTTCTTC. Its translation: CASYISGTYNEQFF.

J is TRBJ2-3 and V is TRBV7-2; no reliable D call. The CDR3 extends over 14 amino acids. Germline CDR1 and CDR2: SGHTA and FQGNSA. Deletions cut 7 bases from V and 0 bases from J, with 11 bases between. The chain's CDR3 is CASTLYGSTDTQYF. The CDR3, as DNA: TGTGCCAGCACCCTATATGGTAGCACAGATACGCAGTATTTT.

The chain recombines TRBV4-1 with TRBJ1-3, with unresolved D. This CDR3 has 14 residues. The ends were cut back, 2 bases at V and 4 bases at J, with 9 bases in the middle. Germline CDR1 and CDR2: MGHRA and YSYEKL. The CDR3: CASSQYHKGNTIYF. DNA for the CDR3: TGCGCCAGCAGCCAATACCACAAGGGAAACACCATATATTTT.

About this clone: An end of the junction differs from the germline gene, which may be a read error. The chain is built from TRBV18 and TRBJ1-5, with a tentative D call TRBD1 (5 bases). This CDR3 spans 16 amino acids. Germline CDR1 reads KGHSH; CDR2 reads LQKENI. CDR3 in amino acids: CASAPGLTHSNQPQHF. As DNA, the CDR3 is TGTGCCAGCGCACCGGGGCTTACCCATAGCAATCAGCCCCAGCATTTT.

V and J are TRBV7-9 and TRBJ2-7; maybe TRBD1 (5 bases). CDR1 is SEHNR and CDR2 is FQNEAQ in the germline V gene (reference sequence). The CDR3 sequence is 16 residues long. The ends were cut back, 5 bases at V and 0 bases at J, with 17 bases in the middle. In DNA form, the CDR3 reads TGTGCCAGCAGCCCGACCGCACAGGTAAACTCCTACGAGCAGTACTTC. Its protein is CASSPTAQVNSYEQYF.

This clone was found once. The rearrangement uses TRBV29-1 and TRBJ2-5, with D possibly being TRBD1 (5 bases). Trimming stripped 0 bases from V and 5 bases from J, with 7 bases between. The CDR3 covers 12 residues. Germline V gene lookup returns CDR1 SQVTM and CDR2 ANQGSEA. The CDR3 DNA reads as TGCAGCGTTGAAGAGGACACCGAGACCCAGTACTTC. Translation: CSVEEDTETQYF.

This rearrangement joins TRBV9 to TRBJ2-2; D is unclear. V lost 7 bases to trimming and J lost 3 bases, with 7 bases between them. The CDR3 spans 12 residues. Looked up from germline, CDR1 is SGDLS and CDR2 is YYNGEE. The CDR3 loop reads CASGTHTGELFF. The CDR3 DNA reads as TGTGCCAGCGGCACCCACACCGGGGAGCTGTTTTTT. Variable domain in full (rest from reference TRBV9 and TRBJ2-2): DSGVTQTPKHLITATGQRVTLRCSPRSGDLSVYWYQQSLDQGLQFLIQYYNGEERAKGNILERFSAQQFPDLHSELNLSSLELGDSALYFCASGTHTGELFFGEGSRLTVL.

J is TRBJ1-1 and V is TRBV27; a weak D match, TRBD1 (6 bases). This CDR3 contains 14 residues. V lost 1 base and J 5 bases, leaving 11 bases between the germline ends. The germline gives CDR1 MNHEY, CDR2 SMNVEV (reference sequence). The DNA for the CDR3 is TGTGCCAGCAGTTTATGGGGGCAGGGGACTGAAGCTTTCTTT. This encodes CASSLWGQGTEAFF.

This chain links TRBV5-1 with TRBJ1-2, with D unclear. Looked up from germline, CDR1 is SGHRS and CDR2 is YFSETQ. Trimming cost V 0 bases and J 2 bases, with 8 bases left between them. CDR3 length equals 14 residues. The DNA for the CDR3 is TGCGCCAGCAGCTTGGGCAGTACCAACTATGGCTACACCTTC. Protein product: CASSLGSTNYGYTF.

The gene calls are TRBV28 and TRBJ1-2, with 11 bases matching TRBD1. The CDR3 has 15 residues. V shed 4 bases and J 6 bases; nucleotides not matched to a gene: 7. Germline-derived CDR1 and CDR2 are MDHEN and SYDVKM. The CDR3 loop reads CASSSGGTGGDGYTF. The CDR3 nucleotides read TGTGCCAGCAGTTCCGGGGGGACAGGGGGTGATGGCTACACCTTC.